The T cell receptor (beta chain) under discussion was sequenced for a study of T cells in Graves' hyperthyroidism and ophthalmopathy. Overall study findings and caveats: Ophthalmopathy was model-predicted a median about 6 months pre-onset.

The CDR3 regions of TCR beta were amplified from RNA transcripts. The study used the HTBI primer set for a first-round RT-PCR of the TCR CDR3. TCRdb re-analysed the multiplex PCR reads in MiXCR, keeping a single row per CDR3 protein. The table has about 500,000 distinct CDR3 sequences, about 16% seen once. Details on this clonotype: What it binds is not known.

From germline, CDR1 is MDHEN and CDR2 SYDVKM. V lost 5 bases, J lost 3 bases, and 8 bases lay in between. CDR3 size: 13 residues. Source material: blood. The rearrangement joins TRBV28 to TRBJ1-5; D gene uncertain. This sequence was found in a woman aged 25-40 years with Graves' ophthalmopathy. CDR3 region: CASSRGFNQPQHF. The CDR3 DNA reads TGTGCCAGCAGTCGGGGTTTCAATCAGCCCCAGCATTTT.